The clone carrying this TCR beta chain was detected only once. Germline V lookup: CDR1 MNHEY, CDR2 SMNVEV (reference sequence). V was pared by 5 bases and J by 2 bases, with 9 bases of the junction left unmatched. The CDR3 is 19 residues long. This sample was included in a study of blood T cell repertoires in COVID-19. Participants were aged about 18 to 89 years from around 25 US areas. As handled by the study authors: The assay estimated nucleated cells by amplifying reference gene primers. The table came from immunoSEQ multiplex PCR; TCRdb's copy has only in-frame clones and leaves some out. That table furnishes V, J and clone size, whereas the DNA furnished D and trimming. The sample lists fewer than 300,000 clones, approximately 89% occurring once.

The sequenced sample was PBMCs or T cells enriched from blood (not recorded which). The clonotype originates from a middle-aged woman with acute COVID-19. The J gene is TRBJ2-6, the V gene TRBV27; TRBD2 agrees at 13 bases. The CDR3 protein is CASSPDRTSGSAGANVLTF. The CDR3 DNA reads TGTGCCAGCAGTCCCGATAGGACTAGCGGGAGTGCTGGGGCCAACGTCCTGACTTTC.